This is a list of T cell receptor beta chains from one sample in a study of OX40 agonist ivuxolimab in advanced cancers. Profiling relied on immunoSEQ multiplex PCR, and the TCRdb table lists in-frame clones only, not all of them. The sample lists 35,000 to 45,000 clones, over 80% occurring once. The sample here was CD4+ or CD8+ T cells sorted from blood, taken in a trial of the OX40 agonist ivuxolimab. These receptors were obtained from an adult with an advanced solid tumor such as melanoma, head and neck, liver or kidney cancer. Both conserved end residues are part of each CDR3. A D gene is named only where the DNA matches it firmly. Size values are once, few and many counts, or a class for expanded clones, and some rows have none.

j_call v_call clone_size d_call cdr3_nt cdr3_aa
TRBJ1-5 TRBV2 - TRBD1 TGTGCCAGCAGGGGACAGGGCAATCAGCCCCAGCATTTT CASRGQGNQPQHF
TRBJ1-4 TRBV5-5 - TRBD1 TGTGCCAGCAGCTTCTCAGGGGGCCGGGAAAAACTGTTTTTT CASSFSGGREKLFF
TRBJ2-5 TRBV7-3 - - TGTGCCAGCAGCTTAAACCAGGGCGAAGGGGAGACCCAGTACTTC CASSLNQGEGETQYF
TRBJ2-2 TRBV6-1 few TRBD1 TGTGCCAGCAGCCCCAGGACAGGGTCATCCGGGGAGCTGTTTTTT CASSPRTGSSGELFF
TRBJ2-2 TRBV28 - TRBD1 TGTGCCAGCAGTTTGACAGGGGGCGCGAACACCGGGGAGCTGTTTTTT CASSLTGGANTGELFF
TRBJ2-5 TRBV6-4 - TRBD2 TGTGCCAGCAGGAGCGGGGGTCAAGAGACCCAGTACTTC CASRSGGQETQYF
TRBJ2-1 TRBV18 once TRBD2 TGTGCCAGCTCACCGCCTAGCGGGAGGGCCTCCTACAATGAGCAGTTCTTC CASSPPSGRASYNEQFF
TRBJ1-4 TRBV19 - TRBD1 TGTGCCAGTGCCGACAGGGGGCTTGGAACTAATGAAAAACTGTTTTTT CASADRGLGTNEKLFF
TRBJ1-3 TRBV19 - - TGTGCCAGTATCGGTAGCTCTGGAAACACCATATATTTT CASIGSSGNTIYF
TRBJ2-4 TRBV7-6 - TRBD2 TGTGCCAGCAGCTCCGCTCCCCGGGGGGGTCAAAACATTCAGTACTTC CASSSAPRGGQNIQYF
TRBJ1-5 TRBV9 - - TGTGCCAGCAGCCACAGGAGGGATCAGCCCCAGCATTTT CASSHRRDQPQHF
TRBJ2-3 TRBV2 - - TGTGCCAGCAGTTGGGGGATGACAGATACGCAGTATTTT CASSWGMTDTQYF
TRBJ2-1 TRBV2 - - TGTGCCAGCAGTGCAAGGACCACGAGCTCCTACAATGAGCAGTTCTTC CASSARTTSSYNEQFF
TRBJ1-2 TRBV10-3 - - TGTGCCATCAGTGAGTTGTTCGGGACGCTAAGGGGCTACACCTTC CAISELFGTLRGYTF
TRBJ1-3 TRBV21-1 - - TGTGCCAGCAGAGAGACGCTACAACACGCACGAAACACCATATATTTT CASRETLQHARNTIYF
TRBJ2-6 TRBV6-4 - TRBD1 TGTGCCAGCAGTGGCACAGGGGCTGGGGCCAACGTCCTGACTTTC CASSGTGAGANVLTF
TRBJ1-1 TRBV23-1 - - TGCGCCAGCAGTCAACAAGACACTGAAGCTTTCTTT CASSQQDTEAFF
TRBJ1-1 TRBV4-1 - - TGCGCCAGCAGCCTTTTCCCCACTCCTAACACTGAAGCTTTCTTT CASSLFPTPNTEAFF
TRBJ2-3 TRBV6-1 once - TGTGCCAGCAGTCCCGGGACCAGCACAGATACGCAGTATTTT CASSPGTSTDTQYF
TRBJ1-2 TRBV6-1 - - TGTGCCAGCAGTGAAAATCGGTATGGCTACACCTTC CASSENRYGYTF
TRBJ1-5 TRBV19 - - TGTGCCAGTAGTATAGGCGGCAGGGCCGGCTGGGAGCATCAGCCCCAGCATTTT CASSIGGRAGWEHQPQHF
TRBJ2-5 TRBV5-4 - TRBD2 TGTGCCAGCAGCGGGGGACTAGCGGGGAAGGAAGAGACCCAGTACTTC CASSGGLAGKEETQYF
TRBJ1-2 TRBV5-1 - - TGCGCCAGCGGAGATATTAAGAGCTATGGCTACACCTTC CASGDIKSYGYTF
TRBJ2-3 TRBV21-1 - - TGTGCCAGCAGCGCCGGTAGCGGGAATGGAACAGATACGCAGTATTTT CASSAGSGNGTDTQYF
TRBJ2-1 TRBV11-3 - TRBD2 TGTGCCAGCACCCAACCCAAACTAGCGACAAATGAGCAGTTCTTC CASTQPKLATNEQFF
TRBJ2-2 TRBV5-1 - - TGCGCCAGCAGCTTGTATACCGCCGGGGAGCTGTTTTTT CASSLYTAGELFF
TRBJ2-7 TRBV11-3 - - TGTGCCAGCAGCGCCTTCCCGGGGGAGCAGTACTTC CASSAFPGEQYF
TRBJ2-6 TRBV4-1 - - TGCGCCAGCAGCCAAGATACGGCTGCTGGGGCCAACGTCCTGACTTTC CASSQDTAAGANVLTF
TRBJ1-4 TRBV30 - TRBD1 TGTGCCTGGAGTTATCAGGGGGACAGGGGAGGTGAAAAACTGTTTTTT CAWSYQGDRGGEKLFF
TRBJ2-3 TRBV9 - - TGTGCCAGCAGCGTAGGCGGGGGCTTGGGAGATACGCAGTATTTT CASSVGGGLGDTQYF
TRBJ2-7 TRBV30 - TRBD1 TGTGCCTGGAGGGACAGGAGATTCTACGAGCAGTACTTC CAWRDRRFYEQYF
TRBJ2-2 TRBV30 - TRBD2 TGTGCCGAGATTGGGAGAGGACTAGGGAACACCGGGGAGCTGTTTTTT CAEIGRGLGNTGELFF
TRBJ2-7 TRBV7-8 - - TGTGCCAGCAGCTTGCAGCAGGGCTACGAGCAGTACTTC CASSLQQGYEQYF
TRBJ2-1 TRBV30 - - TGTGCCTGGAGGAGGGTCGGCAATGAGCAGTTCTTC CAWRRVGNEQFF
TRBJ2-1 TRBV5-1 - TRBD2 TGCGCCAGCCGACTAGCGGGGGGCCCCTATGAGCAGTTCTTC CASRLAGGPYEQFF
TRBJ1-2 TRBV2 few - TGTGCCAGCACCCAATACAGCAACTATGGCTACACCTTC CASTQYSNYGYTF
TRBJ1-2 TRBV15 - - TGTGCCACCAGCAGCTCAGGCAGACTTAGAGCTAACTATGGCTACACCTTC CATSSSGRLRANYGYTF
TRBJ2-3 TRBV25-1 - TRBD2 TGTGCCAGCAGTAAGACTAGCGGTTGGACAGATACGCAGTATTTT CASSKTSGWTDTQYF
TRBJ1-1 TRBV19 - TRBD1 TGTGCCAGTAGTCCCTCCCGTAGGGGGCGAGGATGGACTGAAGCTTTCTTT CASSPSRRGRGWTEAFF
TRBJ2-3 TRBV7-3 - - TGTGCCAGCAGCTTATCAGGGGCGGGAGATACGCAGTATTTT CASSLSGAGDTQYF
TRBJ2-1 TRBV11-2 - TRBD2 TGTGCCAGCCGCCCCTTAAGGCGGGAGGGTTCTTACAATGAGCAGTTCTTC CASRPLRREGSYNEQFF
TRBJ2-3 TRBV6-1 - - TGTGCCAGCAGTGGTATGCGCGCAGATACGCAGTATTTT CASSGMRADTQYF